Listed below are T cell receptor beta chains from one sample, sequenced in a study of identifying expanded T cells in peripheral blood. The method was immunoSEQ multiplex PCR; TCRdb's version includes in-frame clones alone and lacks a portion of them. This sample has 90,000 or so clones; approximately 90% occur once, and the top ten carry around 19%. Material: blood. The source of these receptors is a person between 18 and 75 years old in good health. Both conserved end residues are part of each CDR3. The order of the fields is CDR3 DNA, CDR3 protein, D gene, V gene, clone size, J gene. D genes are given only for firm matches. Not all rows give a size; the values are once, few, many and, for expanded clones, a class.

TGTGCCAGCAGCCTCATAGGCCCCGGGGATACGCAGTATTTT,CASSLIGPGDTQYF,NA,TRBV11-2,NA,TRBJ2-3
TGCGCCAGCAGCCAAGATTCCCCATACGAGCAGTACTTC,CASSQDSPYEQYF,NA,TRBV4-1,NA,TRBJ2-7
TGTGCCAGCACCCTAACAGCTTTCTCTGGAAACACCATATATTTT,CASTLTAFSGNTIYF,NA,TRBV6-5,NA,TRBJ1-3
TGTGCCAGCAGTTATGGCAGCGGGGCCGGTGCCACTGAAGCTTTCTTT,CASSYGSGAGATEAFF,NA,TRBV6-6,NA,TRBJ1-1
TGTGCCAGCTCACAGACAGGGCCAAGGGGATTCTCCTACGAGCAGTACTTC,CASSQTGPRGFSYEQYF,TRBD1,TRBV18,NA,TRBJ2-7
TGCGCCAGCAGCCAAGAGACAGCCAATCCCTCCTACGAGCAGTACTTC,CASSQETANPSYEQYF,NA,TRBV4-3,NA,TRBJ2-7
TGTGCCAGCAGCTTATTCCAGGGCTTTGACCTACGGAACACTGAAGCTTTCTTT,CASSLFQGFDLRNTEAFF,NA,TRBV7-9,NA,TRBJ1-1
TGTGCCAGCTCACCGCCCTCGGCCGGCACAGATACGCAGTATTTT,CASSPPSAGTDTQYF,NA,TRBV18,once,TRBJ2-3
TGTGCCAGCAGCGTGGGGCGGCAGGGTGGAGATACGCAGTATTTT,CASSVGRQGGDTQYF,NA,TRBV9,few,TRBJ2-3
TGCGCCAGCAGTGAGACAGGGGGTGGAGAGCAGTACTTC,CASSETGGGEQYF,TRBD1,TRBV10-1,NA,TRBJ2-7
TGCGCCAGCAGCCAGCCGACAGGGAACACTGAAGCTTTCTTT,CASSQPTGNTEAFF,NA,TRBV4-3,NA,TRBJ1-1
TGTGCCTGGAGTCTTACAGGGTCTTATTATGGCTACACCTTC,CAWSLTGSYYGYTF,NA,TRBV30,NA,TRBJ1-2
TGCGCCAGCAGTGAGTTTGGAACGGCCCCCTACGAGCAGTACTTC,CASSEFGTAPYEQYF,NA,TRBV10-1,NA,TRBJ2-7
TGTGCCAGCAGACTAGGACGGATGAACACTGAAGCTTTCTTT,CASRLGRMNTEAFF,NA,TRBV11-2,NA,TRBJ1-1
TGTGCCAGCAGCAGGACAGGCTATGGCTACACCTTC,CASSRTGYGYTF,TRBD1,TRBV14,NA,TRBJ1-2
TGTGCCTGGAGCCGCGCCTACAAGCAGTACTTC,CAWSRAYKQYF,NA,TRBV30,NA,TRBJ2-7
TGTGCCAGCAGCCCGCGTTCAGGGGGGGAAATCAATGAGCAGTTCTTC,CASSPRSGGEINEQFF,NA,TRBV7-9,NA,TRBJ2-1
TGTGCCAGCAGCTTACGGACTAGCGTTTCCTACGAGCAGTACTTC,CASSLRTSVSYEQYF,TRBD2,TRBV7-2,NA,TRBJ2-7
TGTGCCAGCAGAAGACAGGGGACAGATACGCAGTATTTT,CASRRQGTDTQYF,TRBD1,TRBV6-1,NA,TRBJ2-3
TGTGCCAGCAGTTTCTCACGGACTGAAGCTTTCTTT,CASSFSRTEAFF,NA,TRBV28,NA,TRBJ1-1
TGCGCCAGCAGCCAAGATGTAGACATAAGGGAGGCTTTCTTT,CASSQDVDIREAFF,NA,TRBV4-3,NA,TRBJ1-1
TGCGCCAGCAGCTTGGAAGACAGTGGCACAGATACGCAGTATTTT,CASSLEDSGTDTQYF,NA,TRBV5-1,NA,TRBJ2-3
TGTGCCAGCAGCCTTGGGGTAGAGGCTAACTATGGCTACACCTTC,CASSLGVEANYGYTF,NA,TRBV9,NA,TRBJ1-2
TGTGCCAGCAGATGGGACAGGTGGCCGCGAAAGGGCTACACCTTC,CASRWDRWPRKGYTF,TRBD1,TRBV4-2,NA,TRBJ1-2
TGTGCCAGCAGCTTACAGATGAACACTGAAGCTTTCTTT,CASSLQMNTEAFF,NA,TRBV6-4,once,TRBJ1-1
TGTGCCAGCAGCTTGAGGGAAGGTCGGACCGGGGAGCTGTTTTTT,CASSLREGRTGELFF,NA,TRBV5-5,NA,TRBJ2-2
TGTGCCACCAGCAGGCCCTTGGGGCCCCAAGAGACCCAGTACTTC,CATSRPLGPQETQYF,NA,TRBV15,once,TRBJ2-5
TGTGCCAGCAGCGCCGGGGGACAGCCCTATGGCTACACCTTC,CASSAGGQPYGYTF,TRBD1,TRBV9,NA,TRBJ1-2
TGTGCCAGCAGCTCTTACAGGGTTGGGAACACTGAAGCTTTCTTT,CASSSYRVGNTEAFF,NA,TRBV7-2,NA,TRBJ1-1
TGTGCCAGTAGCCCGACAGGGCACGAGCAGTACTTC,CASSPTGHEQYF,TRBD1,TRBV19,NA,TRBJ2-7
TGTGCCAGCAGCTTAGCAGGGAGCTCCTACAATGAGCAGTTCTTC,CASSLAGSSYNEQFF,NA,TRBV7-9,NA,TRBJ2-1
TGTGCCAGCAGCCAAGTGAGTCTAGCATTCGGGGATACGCAGTATTTT,CASSQVSLAFGDTQYF,NA,TRBV14,NA,TRBJ2-3
TGTGCCAGCAGCTTCGTCCTGGACAGTCAGGACCAAGAGACCCAGTACTTC,CASSFVLDSQDQETQYF,NA,TRBV7-9,NA,TRBJ2-5
TGTGCCAGCAGTACAGGACAGGGGGCCAATCAGCCCCAGCATTTT,CASSTGQGANQPQHF,TRBD1,TRBV2,NA,TRBJ1-5
TGTGCCAGCAGTGGACAAGGGTTAGAGACCCAGTACTTC,CASSGQGLETQYF,NA,TRBV6-1,few,TRBJ2-5
TGCGCCAGCAGCCAAGGGAGGGGACGGACTAACTATGGCTACACCTTC,CASSQGRGRTNYGYTF,NA,TRBV4-3,NA,TRBJ1-2
TGTGCCAGCAGCCTTTTGCCCGAAGCTTTCTTT,CASSLLPEAFF,NA,TRBV7-9,NA,TRBJ1-1
TGTGCCGCAGCCTGGGGGGCGGACACTGAAGCTTTCTTT,CAAAWGADTEAFF,NA,TRBV6-5,once,TRBJ1-1
TGTGCCAGCAGATTGCGGAATCGTGTCGACGAGCAGTACTTC,CASRLRNRVDEQYF,NA,TRBV5-6,once,TRBJ2-7
TGTGCCAGTAGTATAGGAGGGTCTAACAATCAGCCCCAGCATTTT,CASSIGGSNNQPQHF,NA,TRBV19,few,TRBJ1-5